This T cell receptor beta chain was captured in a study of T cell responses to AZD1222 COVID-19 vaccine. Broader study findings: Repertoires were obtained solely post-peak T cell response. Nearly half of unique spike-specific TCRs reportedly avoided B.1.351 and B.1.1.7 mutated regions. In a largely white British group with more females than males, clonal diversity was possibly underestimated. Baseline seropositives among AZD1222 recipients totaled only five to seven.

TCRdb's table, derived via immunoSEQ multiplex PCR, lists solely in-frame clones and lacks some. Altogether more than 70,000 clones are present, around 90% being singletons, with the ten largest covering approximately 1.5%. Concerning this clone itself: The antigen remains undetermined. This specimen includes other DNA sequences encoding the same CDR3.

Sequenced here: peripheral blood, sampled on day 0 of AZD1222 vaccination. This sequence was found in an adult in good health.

The DNA for the CDR3 is TGCAGTGCTTCTTTGAACACTGAAGCTTTCTTT. Translation gives CSASLNTEAFF. J is TRBJ1-1 and V is TRBV20-1, with D unresolved. CDR1 is DFQATT, CDR2 SNEGSKA, per germline (reference sequence). V was shortened by 5 bases and J by 0 bases, with 4 bases between the two germline ends. This CDR3 is built from 11 residues.